This T cell receptor (beta chain) was captured by sequencing in a study of cytomegalovirus exposure and HLA in healthy donors. Whole-study context: A subsequent analysis reported that the 95 to 150 validation repertoires were produced on the same platform that had also been used for the approximately 710 first-cohort repertoires.

Libraries were prepared by immunoSEQ multiplex PCR; TCRdb keeps only in-frame clonotypes and omits some of them. The profile covers 85,000 to 130,000 clones, with about nine tenths appearing a single time and around 1.7% taken by the ten largest. Study outcomes and limitations: A subsequent analysis found that TCR clusters from the first cohort also tended to co-occur in the approximately 130 validation repertoires, with about 95% of cluster scores above 0. Investigators reported 164 TCR beta chains as tied to cytomegalovirus.

As to this clone: Antigen: not known.

The CDR3 covers 18 residues. Looked up from germline, CDR1 is MDHEN and CDR2 is SYDVKM. Trimming removed 4 bases from V and 1 base from J; junction bases left unmatched: 12. What was sequenced was PBMCs. This chain uses TRBV28 with TRBJ2-4; 8 bases align to TRBD1. The clonotype originates from a woman younger than 35 in good health and CMV-seropositive. The CDR3 DNA follows: TGTGCCAGCAGTTCTCCCCCGGGCAGGGGGCTGGCCAAAAACATTCAGTACTTC. Encoded protein: CASSSPPGRGLAKNIQYF.